This paragraph reports one T cell receptor beta chain. Sequencing was performed with immunoSEQ multiplex PCR; in TCRdb, only in-frame clones are kept and a portion is missing. The sample has roughly 290,000 clones, 70% to 90% seen once. This sample is part of a study of blood T cell repertoires in COVID-19. Study in general: The United States, Italy and Spain were the sources of the acute and convalescent COVID-19 samples.

Germline-derived CDR1 and CDR2 are SEHNR and FQNEAQ (reference sequence). Trimming shortened V by 5 bases and J by 5 bases, and 13 bases separated the two germline ends. The CDR3 spans 13 residues. The sequence was collected from a woman in her twenties or thirties who had recovered from COVID-19. The chain is built from TRBV7-9 and TRBJ2-7, with D tentatively TRBD2 (5 bases). What was sequenced was PBMCs or T cells enriched from blood (not recorded which). In DNA, the CDR3 is TGTGCCAGCAGCCTCGGGGAAAGGGACGAGCAGTACTTC. Translation: CASSLGERDEQYF.